This T cell receptor (beta chain) emerged from a study of beta chain features in type 1 diabetes. Whole-study findings and limits: People with Type 1 diabetes carried modestly yet significantly shorter TCRB CDR3s in all four CD4+ subsets. It was among patients, rather than healthy donors, that naive, central memory and Treg TCRB repertoires appeared more similar.

Germline values: CDR1 SEHNR, CDR2 FQNEAQ (reference sequence). V lost 2 bases and J lost 3; bases outside the gene matches: 2. This CDR3 region has 14 residues. The entirety of the isolated RNA underwent reverse transcription, so expressed TCRB transcripts were sequenced. Only in-frame clones appear in the TCRdb table, and some are missing; sequencing was by immunoSEQ multiplex PCR. Seen here are about 650,000 clones, 9.5% to 15% observed once, and the top ten hold roughly 0.11%. This clone was counted between two and nine times. The antigen remains unidentified. The V and J genes are TRBV7-9 and TRBJ2-3, with TRBD1 identical over 7 bases. Sequenced sample: naive CD4+ T cells from blood. The sequence came from a young man with type 1 diabetes. Here the CDR3 reads CASSLKQGTDTQYF. The CDR3 DNA reads as TGTGCCAGCAGCTTAAAACAGGGGACAGATACGCAGTATTTT.